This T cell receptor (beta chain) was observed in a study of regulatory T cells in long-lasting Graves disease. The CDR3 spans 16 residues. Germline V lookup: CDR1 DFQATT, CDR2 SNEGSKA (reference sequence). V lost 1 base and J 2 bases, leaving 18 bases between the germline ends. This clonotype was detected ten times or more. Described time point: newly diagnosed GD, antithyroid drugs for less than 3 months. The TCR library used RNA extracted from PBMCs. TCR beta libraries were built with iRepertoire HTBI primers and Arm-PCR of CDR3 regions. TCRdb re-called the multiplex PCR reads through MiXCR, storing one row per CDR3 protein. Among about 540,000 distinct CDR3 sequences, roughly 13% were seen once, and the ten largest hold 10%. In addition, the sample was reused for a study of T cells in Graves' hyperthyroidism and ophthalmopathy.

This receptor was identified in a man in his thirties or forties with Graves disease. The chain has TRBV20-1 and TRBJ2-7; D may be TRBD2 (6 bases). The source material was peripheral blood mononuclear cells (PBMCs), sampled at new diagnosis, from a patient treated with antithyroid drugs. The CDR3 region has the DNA TGCAGTGCTAGAGGATCGGGGAGCGGGCGCCCCTACGAGCAGTACTTC. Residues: CSARGSGSGRPYEQYF.